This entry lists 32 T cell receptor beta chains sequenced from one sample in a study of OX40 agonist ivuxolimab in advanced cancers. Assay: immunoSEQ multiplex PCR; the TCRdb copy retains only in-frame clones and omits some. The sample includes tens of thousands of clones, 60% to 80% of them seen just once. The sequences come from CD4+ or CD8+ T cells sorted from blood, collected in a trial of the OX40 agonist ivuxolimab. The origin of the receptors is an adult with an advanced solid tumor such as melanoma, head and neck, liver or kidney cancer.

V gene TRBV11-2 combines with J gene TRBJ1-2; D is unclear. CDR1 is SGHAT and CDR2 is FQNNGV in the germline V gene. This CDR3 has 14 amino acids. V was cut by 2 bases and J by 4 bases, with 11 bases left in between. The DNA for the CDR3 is TGTGCCAGCAGCTTATCCCCGGATAGCTATGGCTACACCTTC. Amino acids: CASSLSPDSYGYTF.

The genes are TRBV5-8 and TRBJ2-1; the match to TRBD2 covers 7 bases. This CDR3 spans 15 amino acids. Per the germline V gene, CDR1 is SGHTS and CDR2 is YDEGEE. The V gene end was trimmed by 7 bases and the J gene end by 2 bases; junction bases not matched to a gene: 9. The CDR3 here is CASGGAGVPYNEQFF. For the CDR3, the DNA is TGTGCCAGCGGCGGCGCGGGAGTCCCCTACAATGAGCAGTTCTTC.

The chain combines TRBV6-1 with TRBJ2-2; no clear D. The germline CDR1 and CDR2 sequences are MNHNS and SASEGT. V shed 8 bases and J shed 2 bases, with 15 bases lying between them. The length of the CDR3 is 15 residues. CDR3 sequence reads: CASYDLNLNTGELFF. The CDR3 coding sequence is TGTGCCAGCTATGATTTGAACCTAAACACCGGGGAGCTGTTTTTT.

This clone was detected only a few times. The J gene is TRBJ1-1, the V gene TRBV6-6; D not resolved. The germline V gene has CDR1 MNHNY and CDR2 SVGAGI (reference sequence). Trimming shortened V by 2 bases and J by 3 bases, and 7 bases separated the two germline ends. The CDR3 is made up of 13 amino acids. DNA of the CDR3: TGTGCCAGCAGTTACCTCTTGGACACTGAAGCTTTCTTT. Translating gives CASSYLLDTEAFF.

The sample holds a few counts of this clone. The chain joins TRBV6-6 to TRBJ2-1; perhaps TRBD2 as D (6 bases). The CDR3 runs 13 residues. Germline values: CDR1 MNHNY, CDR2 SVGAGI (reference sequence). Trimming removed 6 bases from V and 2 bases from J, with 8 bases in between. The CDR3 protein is CASRTRPYNEQFF. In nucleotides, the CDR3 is TGTGCCAGCAGGACTAGACCCTACAATGAGCAGTTCTTC.

The CDR3 region is CSVELGVDEKLFF. The CDR3 DNA follows: TGCAGCGTTGAATTAGGCGTTGACGAAAAACTGTTTTTT. V gene TRBV29-1 combines with J gene TRBJ1-4, with D hard to call. With 2 bases removed from V and 8 bases from J, the gap between germline ends came to 12 bases. The length of the CDR3 is 13 residues. CDR1 SQVTM and CDR2 ANQGSEA come from the germline V gene.

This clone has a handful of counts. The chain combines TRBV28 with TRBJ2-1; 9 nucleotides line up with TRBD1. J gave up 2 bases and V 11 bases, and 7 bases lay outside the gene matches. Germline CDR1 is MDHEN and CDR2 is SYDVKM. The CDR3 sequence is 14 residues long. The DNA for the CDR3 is TGTGCCGGCGCCGGGACAGGGCCCTACAATGAGCAGTTCTTC. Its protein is CAGAGTGPYNEQFF.

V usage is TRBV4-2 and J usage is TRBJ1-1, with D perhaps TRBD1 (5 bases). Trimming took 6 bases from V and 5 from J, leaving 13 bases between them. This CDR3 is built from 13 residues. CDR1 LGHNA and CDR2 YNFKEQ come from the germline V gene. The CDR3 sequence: CASSRGGMTEAFF. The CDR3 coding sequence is TGTGCCAGCAGTCGGGGGGGGATGACTGAAGCTTTCTTT.

DNA for the CDR3: TGCGCCAGCAGCTTGGCAGGGACTAGCATGAACCAAGAGACCCAGTACTTC. Translation: CASSLAGTSMNQETQYF. The chain carries TRBV5-1 and TRBJ2-5, with 9 bases aligning to TRBD2. This CDR3 region has 17 residues. The V gene end was trimmed by 0 bases and the J gene end by 0 bases; junction bases not matched to a gene: 6. The germline CDR1 and CDR2 sequences are SGHRS and YFSETQ.

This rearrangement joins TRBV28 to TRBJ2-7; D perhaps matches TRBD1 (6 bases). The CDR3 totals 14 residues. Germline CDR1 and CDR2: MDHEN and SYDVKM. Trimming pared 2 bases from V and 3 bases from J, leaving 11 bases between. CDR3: CASSLRGHGYEQYF. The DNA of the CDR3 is TGTGCCAGCAGTTTACGGGGACATGGCTACGAGCAGTACTTC.

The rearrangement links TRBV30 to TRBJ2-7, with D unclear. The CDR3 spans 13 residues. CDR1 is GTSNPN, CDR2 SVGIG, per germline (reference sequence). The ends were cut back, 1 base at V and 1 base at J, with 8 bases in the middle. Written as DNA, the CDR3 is TGTGCCTGGAGTGGACCAGGATCCTACGAGCAGTACTTC. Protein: CAWSGPGSYEQYF.

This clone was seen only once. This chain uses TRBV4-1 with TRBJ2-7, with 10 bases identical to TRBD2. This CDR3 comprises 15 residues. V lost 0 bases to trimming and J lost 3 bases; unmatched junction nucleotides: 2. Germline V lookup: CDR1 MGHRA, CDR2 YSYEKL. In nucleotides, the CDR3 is TGCGCCAGCAGCCAAGATGAGCGGGAGGGCTACGAGCAGTACTTC. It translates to CASSQDEREGYEQYF.

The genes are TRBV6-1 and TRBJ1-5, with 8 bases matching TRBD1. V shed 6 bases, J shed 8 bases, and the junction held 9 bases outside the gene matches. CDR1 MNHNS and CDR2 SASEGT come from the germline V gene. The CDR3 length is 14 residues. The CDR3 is CASRQTGELKPQHF. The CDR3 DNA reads TGTGCCAGCAGACAGACAGGGGAGCTCAAGCCCCAGCATTTT.

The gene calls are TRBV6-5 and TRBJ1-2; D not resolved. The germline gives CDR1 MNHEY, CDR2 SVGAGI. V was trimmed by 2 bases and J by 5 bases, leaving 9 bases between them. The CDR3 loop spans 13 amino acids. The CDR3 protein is CASSYQGYYGYTF. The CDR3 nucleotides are TGTGCCAGCAGTTACCAAGGATATTATGGCTACACCTTC.

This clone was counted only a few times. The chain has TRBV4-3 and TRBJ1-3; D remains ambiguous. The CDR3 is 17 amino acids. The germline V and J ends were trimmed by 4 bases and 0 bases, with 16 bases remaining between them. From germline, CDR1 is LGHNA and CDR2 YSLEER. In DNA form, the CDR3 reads TGCGCCAGCAGCCTGGATTCGGGTATCTACTCTGGAAACACCATATATTTT. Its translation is CASSLDSGIYSGNTIYF.

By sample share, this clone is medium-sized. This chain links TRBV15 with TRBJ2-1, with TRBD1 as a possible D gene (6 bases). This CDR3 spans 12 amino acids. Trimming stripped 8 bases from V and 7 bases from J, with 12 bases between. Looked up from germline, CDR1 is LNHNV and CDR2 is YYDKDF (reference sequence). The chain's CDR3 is CATGTQRNEQFF. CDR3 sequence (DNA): TGTGCCACCGGGACACAGAGGAATGAGCAGTTCTTC. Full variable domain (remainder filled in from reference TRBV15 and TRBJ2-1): DAMVIQNPRYQVTQFGKPVTLSCSQTLNHNVMYWYQQKSSQAPKLLFHYYDKDFNNEADTPDNFQSRRPNTSFCFLDIRSPGLGDTAMYLCATGTQRNEQFFGPGTRLTVL.

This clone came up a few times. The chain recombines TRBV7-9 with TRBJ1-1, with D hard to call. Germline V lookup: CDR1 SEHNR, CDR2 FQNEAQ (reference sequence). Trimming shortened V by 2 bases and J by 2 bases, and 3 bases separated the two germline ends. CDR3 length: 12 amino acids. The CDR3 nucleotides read TGTGCCAGCAGCTTATCTAACACTGAAGCTTTCTTT. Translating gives CASSLSNTEAFF.

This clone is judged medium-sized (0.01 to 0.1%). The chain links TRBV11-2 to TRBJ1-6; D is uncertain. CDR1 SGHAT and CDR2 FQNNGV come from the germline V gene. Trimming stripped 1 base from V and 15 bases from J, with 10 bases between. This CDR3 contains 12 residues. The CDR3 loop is CASSLVSYDLHF. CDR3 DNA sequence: TGTGCCAGCAGCTTAGTGTCTTATGACCTCCACTTT.

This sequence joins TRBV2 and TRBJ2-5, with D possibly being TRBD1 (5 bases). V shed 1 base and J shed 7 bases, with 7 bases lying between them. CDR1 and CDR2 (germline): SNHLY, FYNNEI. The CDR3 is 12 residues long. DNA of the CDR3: TGTGCCAGCAGTGAAGTTCAGGGGACCCAGTACTTC. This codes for CASSEVQGTQYF.

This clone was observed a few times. CDR3 nucleotides: TGCGCCAGCAGTGAGTCACGGGGCAGGGGCGTACTCTACGAGCAGTACTTC. Translating it yields CASSESRGRGVLYEQYF. The chain combines TRBV10-2 with TRBJ2-7; D perhaps matches TRBD1 (6 bases). The CDR3 totals 17 residues. The germline V and J ends were trimmed by 0 bases and 3 bases, with 18 bases remaining between them. Germline V gene lookup returns CDR1 WSHSY and CDR2 SAAADI.

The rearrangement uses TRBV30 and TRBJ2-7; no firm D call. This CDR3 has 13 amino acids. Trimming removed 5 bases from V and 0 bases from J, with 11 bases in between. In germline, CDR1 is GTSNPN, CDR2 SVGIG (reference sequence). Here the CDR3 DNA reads TGTGCCTGGGCCCCCCGGGCCTCCTACGAGCAGTACTTC. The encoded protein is CAWAPRASYEQYF.

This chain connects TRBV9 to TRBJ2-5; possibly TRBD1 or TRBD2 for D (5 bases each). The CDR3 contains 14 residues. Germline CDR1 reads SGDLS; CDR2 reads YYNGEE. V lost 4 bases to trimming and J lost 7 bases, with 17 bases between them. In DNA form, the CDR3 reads TGTGCCAGCAGCAGTAGCTGGGGGTCGGGGACCCAGTACTTC. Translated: CASSSSWGSGTQYF.

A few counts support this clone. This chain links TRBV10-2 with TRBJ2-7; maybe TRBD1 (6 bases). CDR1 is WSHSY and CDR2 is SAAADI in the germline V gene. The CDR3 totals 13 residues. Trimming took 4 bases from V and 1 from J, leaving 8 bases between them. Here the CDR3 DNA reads TGCGCCAGCAGTGCCGACAGGTCCTACGAGCAGTACTTC. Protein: CASSADRSYEQYF.

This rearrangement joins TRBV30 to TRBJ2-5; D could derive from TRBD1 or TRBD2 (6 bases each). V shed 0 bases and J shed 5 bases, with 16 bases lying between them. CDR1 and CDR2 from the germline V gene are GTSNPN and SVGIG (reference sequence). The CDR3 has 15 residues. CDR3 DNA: TGTGCCTGGAGTGTATTCCGGGGGCGCGGGGAGACCCAGTACTTC. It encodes CAWSVFRGRGETQYF.

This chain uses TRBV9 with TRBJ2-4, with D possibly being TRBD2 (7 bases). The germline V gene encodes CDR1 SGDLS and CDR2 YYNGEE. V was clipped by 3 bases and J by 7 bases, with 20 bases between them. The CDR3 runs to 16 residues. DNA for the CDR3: TGTGCCAGCAGCGCGGAGGGCGGGGGCAGGGCGAACATTCAGTACTTC. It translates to CASSAEGGGRANIQYF.

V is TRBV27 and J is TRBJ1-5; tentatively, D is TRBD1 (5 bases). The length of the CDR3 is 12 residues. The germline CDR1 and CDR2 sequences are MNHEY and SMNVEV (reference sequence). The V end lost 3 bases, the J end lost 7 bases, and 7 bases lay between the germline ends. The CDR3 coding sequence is TGTGCCAGCAGTTTCCGGGGCCAGCCCCAGCATTTT. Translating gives CASSFRGQPQHF.

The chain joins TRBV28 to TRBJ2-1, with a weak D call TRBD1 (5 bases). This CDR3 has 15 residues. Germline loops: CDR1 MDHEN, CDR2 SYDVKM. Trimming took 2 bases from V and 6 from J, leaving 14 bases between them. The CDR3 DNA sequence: TGTGCCAGCAGTTTAGTCAGGGAAAATAGCAATGAGCAGTTCTTC. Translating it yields CASSLVRENSNEQFF.

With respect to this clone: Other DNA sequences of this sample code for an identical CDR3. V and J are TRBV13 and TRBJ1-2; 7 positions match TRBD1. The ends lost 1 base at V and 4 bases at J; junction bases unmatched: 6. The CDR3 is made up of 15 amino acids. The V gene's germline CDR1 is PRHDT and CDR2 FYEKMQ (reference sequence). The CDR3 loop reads CASSLEEGGIYGYTF. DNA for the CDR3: TGTGCCAGCAGCTTAGAGGAAGGGGGCATCTATGGCTACACCTTC. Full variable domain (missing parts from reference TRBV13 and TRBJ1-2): AAGVIQSPRHLIKEKRETATLKCYPIPRHDTVYWYQQGPGQDPQFLISFYEKMQSDKGSIPDRFSAQQFSDYHSELNMSSLELGDSALYFCASSLEEGGIYGYTFGSGTRLTVV.

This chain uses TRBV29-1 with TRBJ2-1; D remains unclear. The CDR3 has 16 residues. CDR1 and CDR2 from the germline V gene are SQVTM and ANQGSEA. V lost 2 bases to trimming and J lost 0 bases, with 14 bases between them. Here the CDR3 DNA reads TGCAGCGTTGAACCCCAAGATGTGGACTCCTACAATGAGCAGTTCTTC. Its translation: CSVEPQDVDSYNEQFF.

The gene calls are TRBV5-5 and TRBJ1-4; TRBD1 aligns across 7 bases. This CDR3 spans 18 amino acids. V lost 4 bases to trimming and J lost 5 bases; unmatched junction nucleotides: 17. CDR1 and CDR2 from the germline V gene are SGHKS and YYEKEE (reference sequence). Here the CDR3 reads CASSHNTANRGGNEKLFF. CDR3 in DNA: TGTGCCAGCAGCCACAATACCGCCAACAGGGGAGGGAATGAAAAACTGTTTTTT.

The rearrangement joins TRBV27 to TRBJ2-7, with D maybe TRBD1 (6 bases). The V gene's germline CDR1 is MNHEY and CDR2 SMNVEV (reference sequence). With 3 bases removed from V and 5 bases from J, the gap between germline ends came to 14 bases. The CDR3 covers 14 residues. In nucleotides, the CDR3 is TGTGCCAGCAGTTTTTTGGGGGCTTCAAACGAGCAGTACTTC. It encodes CASSFLGASNEQYF.

In DNA form, the CDR3 reads TGTGCCAGCAGTGACTCCGCAGGCGTGGGGACTGAAGCTTTCTTT. It yields the protein CASSDSAGVGTEAFF. V gene TRBV2 combines with J gene TRBJ1-1; D is undetermined. The V end lost 3 bases, the J end lost 5 bases, and 16 bases lay between the germline ends. Germline V gene lookup returns CDR1 SNHLY and CDR2 FYNNEI. The CDR3 is 15 amino acids.